This T cell receptor beta chain was identified in a study of technical replicates of blood from a handful of donors. V gave up 2 bases and J gave up 4 bases, with 12 bases separating them. Germline values: CDR1 SQVTM, CDR2 ANQGSEA. The CDR3 loop spans 13 amino acids. TCRdb's table, derived via immunoSEQ multiplex PCR, lists solely in-frame clones and lacks some. The sample has roughly 80,000 clones; around 92% are singletons. This chain connects TRBV29-1 to TRBJ2-7; possible D gene TRBD2, 6 bases. Sequenced material: T cells isolated from PBMCs. The TCR sequence derives from a human donor in good health. The DNA for the CDR3 is TGCAGCGTTGAATGGCAGGGAGGTTACGAGCAGTACTTC. This translates into CSVEWQGGYEQYF.